The entry below gives a single T cell receptor beta chain sequence along with its context. V was cut by 7 bases and J by 5 bases, with 12 bases left in between. Germline V lookup: CDR1 LNHDA, CDR2 SQIVND (reference sequence). The CDR3 is 14 residues long. Researchers sorted participants into cohorts using their self-reported clinical history. Per the original methods: Nucleated cell counts were estimated from reference gene primer amplification. Clones were sequenced by immunoSEQ multiplex PCR, and TCRdb holds only the in-frame ones, with some missing. D and trimming were read from the DNA, whereas the V and J calls and clone size are those reported in that table. Of 350,000 to 400,000 clones listed, about 89% are singletons. The sample is drawn from a study of blood T cell repertoires in COVID-19.

This rearrangement joins TRBV19 to TRBJ1-6; D may be TRBD1 (5 bases). The source material was PBMCs or T cells enriched from blood (not recorded which). This TCR was sampled from a man aged 35 to 55 in a cohort exposed to, infected with or recovered from COVID-19 (not recorded which). The CDR3 protein is CASKTGRNNSPLHF. CDR3 nucleotides: TGTGCCAGTAAAACAGGTCGAAATAATTCACCCCTCCACTTT.